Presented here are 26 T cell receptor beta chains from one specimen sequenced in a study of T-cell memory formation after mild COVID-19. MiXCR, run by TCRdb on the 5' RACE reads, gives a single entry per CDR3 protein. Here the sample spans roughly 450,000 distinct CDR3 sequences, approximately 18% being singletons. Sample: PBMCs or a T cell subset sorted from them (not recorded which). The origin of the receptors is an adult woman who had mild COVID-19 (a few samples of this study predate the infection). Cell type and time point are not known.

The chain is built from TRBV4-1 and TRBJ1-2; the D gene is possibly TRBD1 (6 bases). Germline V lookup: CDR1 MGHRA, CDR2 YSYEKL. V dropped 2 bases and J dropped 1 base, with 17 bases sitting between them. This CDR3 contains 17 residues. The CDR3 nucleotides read TGCGCCAGCAGCCAATCGCCGGGACAATTATTTAACTATGGCTACACCTTC. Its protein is CASSQSPGQLFNYGYTF.

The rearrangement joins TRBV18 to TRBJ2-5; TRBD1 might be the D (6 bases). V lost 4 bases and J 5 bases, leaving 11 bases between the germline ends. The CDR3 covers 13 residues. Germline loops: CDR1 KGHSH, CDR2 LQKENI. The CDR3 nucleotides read TGTGCCAGCTCACGACAGCAGGGGGAGACCCAGTACTTC. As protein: CASSRQQGETQYF.

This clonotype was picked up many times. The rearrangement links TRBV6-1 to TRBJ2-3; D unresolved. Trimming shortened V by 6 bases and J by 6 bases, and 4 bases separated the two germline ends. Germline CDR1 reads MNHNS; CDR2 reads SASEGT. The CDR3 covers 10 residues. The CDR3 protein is CASRYDTQYF. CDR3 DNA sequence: TGTGCCAGCAGATATGATACGCAGTATTTT.

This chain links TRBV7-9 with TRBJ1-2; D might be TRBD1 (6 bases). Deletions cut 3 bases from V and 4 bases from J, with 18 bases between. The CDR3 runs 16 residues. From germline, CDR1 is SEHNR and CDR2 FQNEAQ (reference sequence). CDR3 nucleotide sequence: TGTGCCAGCAGCTTGGCGGGGGCGCCCCATCTCTATGGCTACACCTTC. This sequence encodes CASSLAGAPHLYGYTF.

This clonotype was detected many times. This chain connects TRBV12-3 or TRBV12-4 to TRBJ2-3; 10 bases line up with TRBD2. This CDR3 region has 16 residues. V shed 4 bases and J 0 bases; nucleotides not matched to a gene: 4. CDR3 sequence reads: CASSSGLASSTDTQYF. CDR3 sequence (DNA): TGTGCCAGCAGTTCGGGACTAGCGTCTAGCACAGATACGCAGTATTTT.

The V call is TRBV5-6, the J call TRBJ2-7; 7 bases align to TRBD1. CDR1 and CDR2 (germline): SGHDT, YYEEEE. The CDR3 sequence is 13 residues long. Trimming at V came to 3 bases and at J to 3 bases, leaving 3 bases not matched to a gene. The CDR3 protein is CASSWGTVYEQYF. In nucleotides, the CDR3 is TGTGCCAGCAGCTGGGGGACAGTCTACGAGCAGTACTTC. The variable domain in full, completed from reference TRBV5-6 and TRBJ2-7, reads DAGVTQSPTHLIKTRGQQVTLRCSPKSGHDTVSWYQQALGQGPQFIFQYYEEEERQRGNFPDRFSGHQFPNYSSELNVNALLLGDSALYLCASSWGTVYEQYFGPGTRLTVT.

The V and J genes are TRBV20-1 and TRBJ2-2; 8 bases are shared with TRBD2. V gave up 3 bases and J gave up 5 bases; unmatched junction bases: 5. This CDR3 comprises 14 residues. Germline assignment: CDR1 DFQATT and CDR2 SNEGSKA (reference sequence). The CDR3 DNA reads TGCAGTGCTAGTCATCCTAGCGGGACCGGGGAGCTGTTTTTT. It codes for CSASHPSGTGELFF.

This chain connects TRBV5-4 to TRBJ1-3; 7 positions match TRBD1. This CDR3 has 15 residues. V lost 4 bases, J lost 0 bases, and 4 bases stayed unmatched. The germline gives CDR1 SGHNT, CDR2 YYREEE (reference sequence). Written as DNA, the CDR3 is TGTGCCAGCAGCCGGGACAGCATCTCTGGAAACACCATATATTTT. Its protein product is CASSRDSISGNTIYF.

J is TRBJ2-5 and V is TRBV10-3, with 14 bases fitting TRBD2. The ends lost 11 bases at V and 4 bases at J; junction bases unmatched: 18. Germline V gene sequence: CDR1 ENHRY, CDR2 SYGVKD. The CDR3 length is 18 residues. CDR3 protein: CAARKGGTSGRGRETQYF. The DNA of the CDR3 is TGTGCCGCCCGGAAAGGGGGGACTAGCGGGAGAGGGAGAGAGACCCAGTACTTC.

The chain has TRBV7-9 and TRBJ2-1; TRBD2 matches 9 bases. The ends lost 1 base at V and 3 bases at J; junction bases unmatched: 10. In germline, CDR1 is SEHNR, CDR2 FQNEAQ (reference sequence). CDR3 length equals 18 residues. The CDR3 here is CASSLEAGGPNSYNEQFF. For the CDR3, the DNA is TGTGCCAGCAGCTTAGAGGCGGGGGGGCCCAATAGCTACAATGAGCAGTTCTTC.

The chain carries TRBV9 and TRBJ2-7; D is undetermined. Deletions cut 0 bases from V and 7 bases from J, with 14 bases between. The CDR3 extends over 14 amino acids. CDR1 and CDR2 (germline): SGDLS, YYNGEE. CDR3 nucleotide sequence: TGTGCCAGCAGCGTAGGTAGCTCCTTGGGGGAGCAGTACTTC. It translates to CASSVGSSLGEQYF. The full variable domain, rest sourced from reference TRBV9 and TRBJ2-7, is DSGVTQTPKHLITATGQRVTLRCSPRSGDLSVYWYQQSLDQGLQFLIQYYNGEERAKGNILERFSAQQFPDLHSELNLSSLELGDSALYFCASSVGSSLGEQYFGPGTRLTVT.

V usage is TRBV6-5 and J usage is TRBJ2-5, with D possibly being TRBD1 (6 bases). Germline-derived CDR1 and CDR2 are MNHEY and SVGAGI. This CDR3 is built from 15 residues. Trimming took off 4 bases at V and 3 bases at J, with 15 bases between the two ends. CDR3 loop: CASSSPGTTKETQYF. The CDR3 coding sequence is TGTGCCAGCAGTTCCCCCGGGACAACCAAAGAGACCCAGTACTTC.

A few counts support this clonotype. As DNA, the CDR3 is TGTGCCAGCACATTCCAGGGGGCGGACACTGAAGCTTTCTTT. The encoded protein is CASTFQGADTEAFF. The V call is TRBV12-3 or TRBV12-4, the J call TRBJ1-1; 8 bases align to TRBD1. The J segment lost 3 bases and the V segment lost 7 bases, leaving 7 bases of the junction unmatched. The CDR3 contains 14 residues.

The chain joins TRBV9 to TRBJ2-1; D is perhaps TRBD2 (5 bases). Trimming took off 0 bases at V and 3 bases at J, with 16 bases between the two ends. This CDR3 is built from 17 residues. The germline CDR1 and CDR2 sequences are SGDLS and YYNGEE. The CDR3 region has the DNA TGTGCCAGCAGCGTAGGCCCTGGCACGGGATTCTACAATGAGCAGTTCTTC. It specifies CASSVGPGTGFYNEQFF. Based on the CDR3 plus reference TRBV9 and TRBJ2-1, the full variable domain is DSGVTQTPKHLITATGQRVTLRCSPRSGDLSVYWYQQSLDQGLQFLIQYYNGEERAKGNILERFSAQQFPDLHSELNLSSLELGDSALYFCASSVGPGTGFYNEQFFGPGTRLTVL.

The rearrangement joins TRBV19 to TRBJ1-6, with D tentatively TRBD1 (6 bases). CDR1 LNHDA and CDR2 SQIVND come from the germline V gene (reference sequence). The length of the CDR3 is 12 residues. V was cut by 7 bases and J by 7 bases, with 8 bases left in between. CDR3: CASKGGNSPLHF. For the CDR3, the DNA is TGTGCCAGTAAGGGGGGAAATTCACCCCTCCACTTT.

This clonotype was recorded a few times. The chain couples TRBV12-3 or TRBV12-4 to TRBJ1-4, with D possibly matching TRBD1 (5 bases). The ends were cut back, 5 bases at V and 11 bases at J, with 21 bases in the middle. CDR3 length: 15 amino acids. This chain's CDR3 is CASSLDSGLRGKLFF. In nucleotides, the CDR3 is TGTGCCAGCAGTCTAGACAGTGGGCTTCGTGGGAAACTGTTTTTT.

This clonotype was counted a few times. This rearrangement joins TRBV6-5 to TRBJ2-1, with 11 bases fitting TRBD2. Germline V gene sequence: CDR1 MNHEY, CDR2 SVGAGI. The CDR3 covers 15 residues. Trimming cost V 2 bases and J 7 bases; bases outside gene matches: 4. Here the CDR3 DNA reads TGTGCCAGCAGTTACACGACTAGCGGGGTAAATGAGCAGTTCTTC. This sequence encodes CASSYTTSGVNEQFF.

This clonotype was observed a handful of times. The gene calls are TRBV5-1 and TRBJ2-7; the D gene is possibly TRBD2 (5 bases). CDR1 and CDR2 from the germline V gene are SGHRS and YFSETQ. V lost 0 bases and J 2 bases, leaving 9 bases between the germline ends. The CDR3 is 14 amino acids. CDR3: CASSLEGATYEQYF. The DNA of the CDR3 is TGCGCCAGCAGCTTGGAGGGAGCAACCTACGAGCAGTACTTC.

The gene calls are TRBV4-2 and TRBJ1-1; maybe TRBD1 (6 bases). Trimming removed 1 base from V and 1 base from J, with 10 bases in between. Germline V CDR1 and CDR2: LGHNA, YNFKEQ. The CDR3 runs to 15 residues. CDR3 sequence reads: CASSQADRTNTEAFF. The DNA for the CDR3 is TGTGCCAGCAGCCAAGCCGACAGGACGAACACTGAAGCTTTCTTT.

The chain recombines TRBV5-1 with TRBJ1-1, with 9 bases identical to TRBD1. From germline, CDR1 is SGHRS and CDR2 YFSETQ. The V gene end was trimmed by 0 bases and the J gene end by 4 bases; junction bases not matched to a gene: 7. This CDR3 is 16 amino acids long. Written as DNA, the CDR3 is TGCGCCAGCAGCTTGGTCCCTTTGGACAGGGGCACTGAAGCTTTCTTT. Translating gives CASSLVPLDRGTEAFF.

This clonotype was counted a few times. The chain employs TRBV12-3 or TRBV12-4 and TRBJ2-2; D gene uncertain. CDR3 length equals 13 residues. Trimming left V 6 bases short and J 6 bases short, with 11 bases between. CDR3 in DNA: TGTGCCAGCAGCACCCACGGACCCGGGGAGCTGTTTTTT. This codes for CASSTHGPGELFF.

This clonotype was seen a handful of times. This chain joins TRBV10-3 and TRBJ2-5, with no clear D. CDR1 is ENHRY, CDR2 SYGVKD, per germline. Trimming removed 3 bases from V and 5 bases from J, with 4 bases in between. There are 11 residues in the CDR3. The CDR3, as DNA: TGTGCCATCAGTGAATGGGAGACCCAGTACTTC. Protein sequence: CAISEWETQYF.

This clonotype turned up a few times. CDR3 sequence reads: CSAGTGGSSYNSPLHF. The CDR3 DNA reads TGCAGTGCTGGGACAGGGGGGAGCTCCTATAATTCACCCCTCCACTTT. This chain connects TRBV20-1 to TRBJ1-6; 11 nucleotides line up with TRBD1. Germline V gene sequence: CDR1 DFQATT, CDR2 SNEGSKA (reference sequence). The CDR3 runs to 16 residues. The J segment lost 0 bases and the V segment lost 5 bases, leaving 3 bases of the junction unmatched.

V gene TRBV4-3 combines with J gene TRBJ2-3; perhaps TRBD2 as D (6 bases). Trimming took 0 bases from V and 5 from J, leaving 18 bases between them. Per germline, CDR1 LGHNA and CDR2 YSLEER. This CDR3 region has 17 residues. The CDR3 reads CASSQDSPLGGGDTQYF. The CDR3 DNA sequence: TGCGCCAGCAGCCAAGATAGTCCCTTGGGGGGTGGAGATACGCAGTATTTT.

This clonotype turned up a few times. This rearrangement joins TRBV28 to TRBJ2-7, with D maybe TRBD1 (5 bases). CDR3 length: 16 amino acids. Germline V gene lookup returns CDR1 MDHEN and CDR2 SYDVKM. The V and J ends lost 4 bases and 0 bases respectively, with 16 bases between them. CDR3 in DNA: TGTGCCAGCAGTTCATTTGGGGCAGCGAGCTCCTACGAGCAGTACTTC. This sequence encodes CASSSFGAASSYEQYF.

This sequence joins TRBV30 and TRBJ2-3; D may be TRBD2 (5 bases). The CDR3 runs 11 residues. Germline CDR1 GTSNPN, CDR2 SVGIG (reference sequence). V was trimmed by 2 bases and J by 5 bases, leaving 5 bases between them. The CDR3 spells CAWSRGDTQYF. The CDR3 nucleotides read TGTGCCTGGAGTCGGGGAGATACGCAGTATTTT.